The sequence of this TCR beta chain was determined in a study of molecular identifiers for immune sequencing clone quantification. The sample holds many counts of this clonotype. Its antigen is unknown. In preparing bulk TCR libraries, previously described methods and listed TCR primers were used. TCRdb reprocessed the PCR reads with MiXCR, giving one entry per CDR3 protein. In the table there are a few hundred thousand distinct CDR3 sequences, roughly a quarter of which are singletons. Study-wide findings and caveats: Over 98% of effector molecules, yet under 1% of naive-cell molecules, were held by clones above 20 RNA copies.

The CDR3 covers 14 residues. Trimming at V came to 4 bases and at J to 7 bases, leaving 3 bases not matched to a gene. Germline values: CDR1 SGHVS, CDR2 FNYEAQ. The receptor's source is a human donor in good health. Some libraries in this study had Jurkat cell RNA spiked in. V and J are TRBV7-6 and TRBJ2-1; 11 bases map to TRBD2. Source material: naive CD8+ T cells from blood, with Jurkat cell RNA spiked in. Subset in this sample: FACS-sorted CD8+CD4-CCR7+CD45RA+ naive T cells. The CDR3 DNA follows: TGTGCCAGCAGCTCGGGACTAGCGGTGAATGAGCAGTTCTTC. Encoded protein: CASSSGLAVNEQFF. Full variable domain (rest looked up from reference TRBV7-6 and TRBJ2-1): GAGVSQSPRYKVTKRGQDVALRCDPISGHVSLYWYRQALGQGPEFLTYFNYEAQQDKSGLPNDRFSAERPEGSISTLTIQRTEQRDSAMYRCASSSGLAVNEQFFGPGTRLTVL.